The sequence of this T cell receptor beta chain was determined in a study of lymphopenia after photon versus proton radiotherapy. The method was immunoSEQ multiplex PCR; TCRdb's version includes in-frame clones alone and lacks a portion of them. The sample consists of tens of thousands of clones, 85% of them appearing once. The CDR3 runs 17 residues. Looked up from germline, CDR1 is MGHRA and CDR2 is YSYEKL. Losses at the gene ends were 1 base for V and 4 bases for J; bases not matched to a gene: 8. Regarding the study as a whole: Photon-treated patients lost naive T cells and TCR diversity; proton-treated stayed stable. Oligoclonal CD8+ Temra expansion after nadir drove photon patients' diversity drop.

Notes on this clone: Its antigen is undetermined.

This chain joins TRBV4-1 and TRBJ2-1; TRBD2 aligns across 9 bases. The TCR was taken from a man between 60 and 75 years old with pancreatic cancer. Source: peripheral blood, taken from a patient treated with photon-based radiotherapy. The CDR3: CASSQVPGGGAYNEQFF. The CDR3 nucleotides are TGCGCCAGCAGCCAAGTCCCCGGCGGGGGGGCATACAATGAGCAGTTCTTC.